This T cell receptor beta chain was identified during a study of shared clonotypes between healthy human individuals. Comment on this clone: Antigen specificity is unknown.

Findings and limits, study-wide: An effect of sequencing depth on clonotype sharing among donors was expected.

In germline, CDR1 is MNHNY, CDR2 SVGAGI (reference sequence). The CDR3 consists of 12 residues. V was shortened by 6 bases and J by 9 bases, with 12 bases between the two germline ends. Some clones are missing from TCRdb's copy, which holds only in-frame ones; the method was immunoSEQ multiplex PCR. The data show about 1 million clones, around 75% seen once. The chain combines TRBV6-6 with TRBJ1-5, with D possibly matching TRBD1 (5 bases). The sample was memory CD4+ T cells sorted from blood. The sample's subset: CD45RA-negative fraction. This sequence was found in a man aged 18 to 29 in good health. CDR3 DNA sequence: TGTGCCAGCAGCTATCAGGGTCCGCCCCAGCATTTT. The encoded protein is CASSYQGPPQHF.